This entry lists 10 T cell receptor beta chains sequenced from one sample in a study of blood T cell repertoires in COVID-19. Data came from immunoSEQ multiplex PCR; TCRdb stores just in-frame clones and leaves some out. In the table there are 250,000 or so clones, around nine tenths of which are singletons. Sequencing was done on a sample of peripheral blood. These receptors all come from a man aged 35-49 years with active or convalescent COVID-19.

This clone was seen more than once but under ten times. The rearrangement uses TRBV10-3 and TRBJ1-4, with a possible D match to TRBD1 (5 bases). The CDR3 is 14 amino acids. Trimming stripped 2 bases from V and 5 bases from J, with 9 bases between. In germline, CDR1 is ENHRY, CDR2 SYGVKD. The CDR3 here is CAISERQSNEKLFF. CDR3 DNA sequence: TGTGCCATCAGTGAGAGACAGTCAAATGAAAAACTGTTTTTT.

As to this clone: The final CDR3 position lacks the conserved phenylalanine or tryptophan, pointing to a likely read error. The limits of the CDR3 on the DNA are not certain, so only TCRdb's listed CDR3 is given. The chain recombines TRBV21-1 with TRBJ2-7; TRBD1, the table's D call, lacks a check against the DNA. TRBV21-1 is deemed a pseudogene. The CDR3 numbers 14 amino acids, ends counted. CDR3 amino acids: CASSLLLTGKQGLS.

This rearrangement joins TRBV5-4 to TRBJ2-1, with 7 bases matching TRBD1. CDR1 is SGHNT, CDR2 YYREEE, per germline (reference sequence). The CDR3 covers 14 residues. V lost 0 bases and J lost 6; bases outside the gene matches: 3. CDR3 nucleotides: TGTGCCAGCAGCTTGGGACAGGGTTTCAATGAGCAGTTCTTC. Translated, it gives CASSLGQGFNEQFF.

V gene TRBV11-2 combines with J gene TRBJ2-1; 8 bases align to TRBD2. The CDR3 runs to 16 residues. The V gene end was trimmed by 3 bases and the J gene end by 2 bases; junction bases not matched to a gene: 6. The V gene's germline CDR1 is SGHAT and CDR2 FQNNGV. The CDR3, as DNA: TGTGCCAGCAGCTTTAGACTAGCGAAGACCTACAATGAGCAGTTCTTC. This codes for CASSFRLAKTYNEQFF.

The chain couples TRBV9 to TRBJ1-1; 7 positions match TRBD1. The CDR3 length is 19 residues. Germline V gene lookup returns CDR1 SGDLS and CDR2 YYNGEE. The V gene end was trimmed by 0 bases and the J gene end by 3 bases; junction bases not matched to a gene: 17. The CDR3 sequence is CASSVGPVARGRGDTEAFF. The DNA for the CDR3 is TGTGCCAGCAGCGTAGGACCCGTTGCGAGGGGGCGGGGGGACACTGAAGCTTTCTTT.

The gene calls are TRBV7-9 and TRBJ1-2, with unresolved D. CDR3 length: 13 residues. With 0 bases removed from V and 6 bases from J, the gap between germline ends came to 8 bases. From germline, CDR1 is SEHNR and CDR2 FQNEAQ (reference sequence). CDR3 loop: CASSLAAADGYTF. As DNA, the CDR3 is TGTGCCAGCAGCTTAGCGGCGGCGGATGGCTACACCTTC.

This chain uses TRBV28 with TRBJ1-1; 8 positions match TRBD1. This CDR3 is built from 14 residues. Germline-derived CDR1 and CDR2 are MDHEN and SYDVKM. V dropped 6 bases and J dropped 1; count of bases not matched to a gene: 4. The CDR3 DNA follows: TGTGCCAGCAGGGGGACAGGTCCGAACACTGAAGCTTTCTTT. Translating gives CASRGTGPNTEAFF.

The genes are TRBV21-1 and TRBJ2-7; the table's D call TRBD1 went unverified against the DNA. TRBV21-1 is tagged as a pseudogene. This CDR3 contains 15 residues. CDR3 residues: CASSRPGQGANEQYF. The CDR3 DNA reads TGTGCCAGCAGCAGGCCTGGACAGGGGGCAAACGAGCAGTACTTC.

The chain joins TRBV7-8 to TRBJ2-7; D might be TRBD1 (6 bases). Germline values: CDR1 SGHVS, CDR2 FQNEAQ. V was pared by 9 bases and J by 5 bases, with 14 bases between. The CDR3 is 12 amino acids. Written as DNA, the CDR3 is TGTGCCAGTCGGACACAGGGCCACGAGCAGTACTTC. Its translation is CASRTQGHEQYF. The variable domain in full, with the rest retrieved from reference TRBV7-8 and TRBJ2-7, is GAGVSQSPRYKVAKRGQDVALRCDPISGHVSLFWYQQALGQGPEFLTYFQNEAQLDKSGLPSDRFFAERPEGSVSTLKIQRTQQEDSAVYLCASRTQGHEQYFGPGTRLTVT.

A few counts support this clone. CDR3 protein: CASSPSSGQGYGYTF. The CDR3 DNA sequence: TGTGCCAGCAGCCCTTCCTCCGGTCAGGGCTATGGCTACACCTTC. The chain combines TRBV3-1 (or the pseudogene TRBV3-2) with TRBJ1-2; the D gene is possibly TRBD1 (5 bases). Deletions cut 4 bases from V and 4 bases from J, with 16 bases between. This CDR3 region has 15 residues. The germline V gene has CDR1 LGHDT and CDR2 YNNKEL (reference sequence).